The sample holds many counts of the clone carrying this T cell receptor (beta chain). The antigen is not known. The V end was cut by 2 bases, the J end by 4 bases, with 9 bases between. CDR3 length: 14 amino acids. The source of the sample is a study of regulatory T cells in long-lasting Graves disease. Study-wide results and caveats: Persistent disease samples used TRBV28, TRBJ1-2 and TRBJ2-5 preferentially.

Time point given: newly diagnosed GD, antithyroid drugs for less than 3 months. RNA isolated from PBMCs was used to make the TCR library. According to the study, TCR beta libraries were built with iRepertoire HTBI primers and CDR3-region Arm-PCR. TCRdb analysed the multiplex PCR reads with MiXCR anew, one entry per CDR3 protein. The sample has roughly 500,000 distinct CDR3 sequences, 13% seen once. The sample was also linked to a second study, of T cells in Graves' hyperthyroidism and ophthalmopathy. That report adds: Based on clinical symptoms, serum thyroxine and TRAb, thyroid ultrasound and orbital computed tomography, diagnoses were reached.

Material: peripheral blood mononuclear cells (PBMCs), obtained at new diagnosis, from a patient treated with antithyroid drugs. The sequence was obtained from a man younger than 40 with Graves disease. The V and J genes are TRBV12-3 or TRBV12-4 and TRBJ2-1; D is unresolved. Written as DNA, the CDR3 is TGTGCCAGCAGTTTACACAGAACTTACAATGAGCAGTTCTTC. Translating it yields CASSLHRTYNEQFF.